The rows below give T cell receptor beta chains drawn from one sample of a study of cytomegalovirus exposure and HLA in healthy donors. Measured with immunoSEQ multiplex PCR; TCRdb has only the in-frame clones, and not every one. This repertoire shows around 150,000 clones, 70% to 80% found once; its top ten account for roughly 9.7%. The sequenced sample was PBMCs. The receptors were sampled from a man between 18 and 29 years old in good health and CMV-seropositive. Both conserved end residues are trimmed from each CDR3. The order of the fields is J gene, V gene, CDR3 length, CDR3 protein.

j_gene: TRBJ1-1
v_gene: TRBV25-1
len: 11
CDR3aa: ASSLSDNTEAF

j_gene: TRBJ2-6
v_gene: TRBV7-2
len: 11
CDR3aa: ASSSRGANVLT

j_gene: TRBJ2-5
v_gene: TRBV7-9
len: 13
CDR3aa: ASSQGTGGQETQY

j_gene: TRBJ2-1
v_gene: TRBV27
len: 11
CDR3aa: ASSLRTSGKQF

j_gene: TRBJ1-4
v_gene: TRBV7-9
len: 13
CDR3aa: ASSHGTGTNEKLF

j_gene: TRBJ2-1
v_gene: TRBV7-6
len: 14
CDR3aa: ASSAGLVGGYNEQF

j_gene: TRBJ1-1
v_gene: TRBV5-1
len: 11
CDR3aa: ASSKDRDTEAF

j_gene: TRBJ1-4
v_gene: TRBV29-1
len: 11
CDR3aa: SVRGILGEKLF

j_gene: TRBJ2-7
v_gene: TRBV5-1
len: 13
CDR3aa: ASSLAGGAGYEQY

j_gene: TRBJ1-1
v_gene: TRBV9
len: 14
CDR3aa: ASSKQTDTFSTEAF

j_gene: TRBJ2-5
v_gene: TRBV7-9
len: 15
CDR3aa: ASSYGVGAPYQETQY

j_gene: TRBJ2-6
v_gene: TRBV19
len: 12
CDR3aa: ASSQGYGANVLT

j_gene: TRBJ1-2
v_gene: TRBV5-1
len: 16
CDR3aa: ASAPDDSFRTGVNGYT

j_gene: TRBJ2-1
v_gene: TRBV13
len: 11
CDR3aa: ASSPEGADEQF

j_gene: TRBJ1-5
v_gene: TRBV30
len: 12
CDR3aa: AWSMSRLNQPQH

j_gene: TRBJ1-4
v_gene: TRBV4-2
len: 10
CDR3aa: ASSLGAGKLF

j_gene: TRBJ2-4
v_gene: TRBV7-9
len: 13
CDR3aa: ASSLWGEAKNIQY

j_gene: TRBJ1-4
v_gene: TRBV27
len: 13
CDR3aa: ASRQGIIGNEKLF

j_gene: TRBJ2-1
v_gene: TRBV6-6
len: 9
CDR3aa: ASSFIYEQF

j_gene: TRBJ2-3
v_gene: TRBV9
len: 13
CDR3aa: ASSERPGTTDTQY

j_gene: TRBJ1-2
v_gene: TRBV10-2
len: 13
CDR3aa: ASVRDQGALYGYT

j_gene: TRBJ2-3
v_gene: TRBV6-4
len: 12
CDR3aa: ASSDSQGADTQY

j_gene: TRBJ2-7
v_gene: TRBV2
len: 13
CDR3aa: ASSPRDSILHEQY

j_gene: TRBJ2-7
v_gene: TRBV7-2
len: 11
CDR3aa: ASSLIIVGEQY

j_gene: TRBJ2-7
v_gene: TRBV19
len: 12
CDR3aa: ASSVGQGDYEQY

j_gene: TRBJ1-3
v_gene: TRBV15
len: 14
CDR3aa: ATSSYGLSSGNTIY

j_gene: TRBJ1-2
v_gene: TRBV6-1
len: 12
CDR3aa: ASSAVGDYYGYT

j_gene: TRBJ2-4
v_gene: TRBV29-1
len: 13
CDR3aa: SVKVTGDSKNIQY

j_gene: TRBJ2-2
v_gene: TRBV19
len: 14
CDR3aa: ASSIVVGGNTGELF

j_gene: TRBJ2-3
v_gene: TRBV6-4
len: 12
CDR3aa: ASSEAGRADTQY

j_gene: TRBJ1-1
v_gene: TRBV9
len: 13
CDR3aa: ASSVVGRDHTEAF

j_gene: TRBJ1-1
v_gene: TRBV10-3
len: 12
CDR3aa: AISERGGNTEAF

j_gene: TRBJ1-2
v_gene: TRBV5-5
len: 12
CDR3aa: ASRLGSSSSGYT

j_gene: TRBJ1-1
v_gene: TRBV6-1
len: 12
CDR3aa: ASSEPTVNTEAF

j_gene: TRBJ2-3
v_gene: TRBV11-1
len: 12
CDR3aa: ASRRAGAADTQY

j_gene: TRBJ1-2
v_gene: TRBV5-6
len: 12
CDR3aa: ASGTLRQGDGYT

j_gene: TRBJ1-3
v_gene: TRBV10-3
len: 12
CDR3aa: AISEERSGNTIY

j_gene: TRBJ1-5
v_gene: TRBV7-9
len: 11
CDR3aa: ASSPRSNQPQH

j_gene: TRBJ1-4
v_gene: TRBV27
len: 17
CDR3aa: ASSKTTPGQITTREKLF

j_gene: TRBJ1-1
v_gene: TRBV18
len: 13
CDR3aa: ASSPSQGLGTEAF

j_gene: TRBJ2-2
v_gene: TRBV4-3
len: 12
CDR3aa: ASRSGTNTGELF

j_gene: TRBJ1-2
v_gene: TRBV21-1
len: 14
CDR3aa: ASSKLRGQALRGYT

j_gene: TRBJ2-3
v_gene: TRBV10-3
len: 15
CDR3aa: AISEPLQGFSADTQY

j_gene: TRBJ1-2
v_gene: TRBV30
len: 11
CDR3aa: AWSAGTGGGYT

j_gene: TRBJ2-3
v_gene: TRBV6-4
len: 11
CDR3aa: ASSVQAADTQY

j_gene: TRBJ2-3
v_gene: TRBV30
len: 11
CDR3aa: AWGRETVDTQY

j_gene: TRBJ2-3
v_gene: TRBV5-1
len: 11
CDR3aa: ASSLGLADTQY

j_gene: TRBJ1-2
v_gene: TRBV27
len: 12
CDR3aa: ASSLRGDGSGYT

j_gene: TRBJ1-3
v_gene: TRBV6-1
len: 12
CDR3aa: ASSVGHSGNTIY

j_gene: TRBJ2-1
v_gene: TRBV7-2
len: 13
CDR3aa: ASSLGVNSYNEQF

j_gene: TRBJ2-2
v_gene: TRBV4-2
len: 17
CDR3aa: ASSSWGASGRRWTGELF

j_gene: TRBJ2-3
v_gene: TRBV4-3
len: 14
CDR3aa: ASSHYLAGSTDTQY